Below, one T cell receptor (beta chain) is given with its context. The Seattle patients, enrolled during active infection, were followed longitudinally. The data are from a study of blood T cell repertoires in COVID-19. Produced via immunoSEQ multiplex PCR; TCRdb's table is partial and in-frame only. Among under 200,000 clones listed, about 85% were seen once. CDR1 is KGHSH and CDR2 is LQKENI in the germline V gene. With V trimmed by 1 base and J by 3 bases, 7 bases remained unmatched. The CDR3 runs 17 residues. The sequence was collected from a woman in her 70s with COVID-19, enrolled during active disease. The genes are TRBV18 and TRBJ1-5; 9 positions agree with TRBD1. Sequencing was performed on peripheral blood. The CDR3 loop reads CASSPRPGTGTNQPQHF. CDR3 coding DNA: TGTGCCAGCTCACCACGTCCCGGGACAGGGACCAATCAGCCCCAGCATTTT.